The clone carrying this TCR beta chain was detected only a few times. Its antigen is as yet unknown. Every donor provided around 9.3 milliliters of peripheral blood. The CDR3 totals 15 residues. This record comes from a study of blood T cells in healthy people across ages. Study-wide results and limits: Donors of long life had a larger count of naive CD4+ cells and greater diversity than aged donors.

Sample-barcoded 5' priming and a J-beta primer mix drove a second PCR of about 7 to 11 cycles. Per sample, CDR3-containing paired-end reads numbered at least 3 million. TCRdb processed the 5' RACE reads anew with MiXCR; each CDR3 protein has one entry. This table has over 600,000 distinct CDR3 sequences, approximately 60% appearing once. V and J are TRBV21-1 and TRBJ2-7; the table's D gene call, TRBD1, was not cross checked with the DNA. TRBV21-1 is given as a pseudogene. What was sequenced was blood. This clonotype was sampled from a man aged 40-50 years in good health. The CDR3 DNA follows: TGTGCCAGCAGCAAGGACAGGGCGAGGTCCTACGAGCAGTACTTC. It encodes CASSKDRARSYEQYF.